The present T cell receptor (beta chain) was sequenced within a study of regulatory T cells in long-lasting Graves disease. This clonotype was found a few times. The sample's time point: newly diagnosed GD, antithyroid drugs for less than 3 months. With RNA extracted from PBMCs as input, the TCR library was made. Libraries of TCR beta came from iRepertoire HTBI primers plus Arm-PCR of CDR3 regions. One entry per CDR3 protein results from TCRdb running MiXCR on the multiplex PCR reads. The data hold 350,000 to 500,000 distinct CDR3 sequences, with 16% observed a single time. These same records also appear under a second study, on T cells in Graves' hyperthyroidism and ophthalmopathy.

The material sequenced was peripheral blood mononuclear cells (PBMCs), taken at new diagnosis, from a patient treated with antithyroid drugs. This TCR was recovered from a woman in her late teens or twenties with Graves disease.

CDR3 bases: TGTGCCACCAGTGATGTGACAGGGAGTGACGGGGAGCTGTTTTTT. Its translation: CATSDVTGSDGELFF. This chain uses TRBV24-1 with TRBJ2-2; 7 bases align to TRBD1. The CDR3 extends over 15 amino acids. V lost 3 bases to trimming and J lost 7 bases; unmatched junction nucleotides: 7. The germline V gene encodes CDR1 KGHDR and CDR2 SFDVKD.